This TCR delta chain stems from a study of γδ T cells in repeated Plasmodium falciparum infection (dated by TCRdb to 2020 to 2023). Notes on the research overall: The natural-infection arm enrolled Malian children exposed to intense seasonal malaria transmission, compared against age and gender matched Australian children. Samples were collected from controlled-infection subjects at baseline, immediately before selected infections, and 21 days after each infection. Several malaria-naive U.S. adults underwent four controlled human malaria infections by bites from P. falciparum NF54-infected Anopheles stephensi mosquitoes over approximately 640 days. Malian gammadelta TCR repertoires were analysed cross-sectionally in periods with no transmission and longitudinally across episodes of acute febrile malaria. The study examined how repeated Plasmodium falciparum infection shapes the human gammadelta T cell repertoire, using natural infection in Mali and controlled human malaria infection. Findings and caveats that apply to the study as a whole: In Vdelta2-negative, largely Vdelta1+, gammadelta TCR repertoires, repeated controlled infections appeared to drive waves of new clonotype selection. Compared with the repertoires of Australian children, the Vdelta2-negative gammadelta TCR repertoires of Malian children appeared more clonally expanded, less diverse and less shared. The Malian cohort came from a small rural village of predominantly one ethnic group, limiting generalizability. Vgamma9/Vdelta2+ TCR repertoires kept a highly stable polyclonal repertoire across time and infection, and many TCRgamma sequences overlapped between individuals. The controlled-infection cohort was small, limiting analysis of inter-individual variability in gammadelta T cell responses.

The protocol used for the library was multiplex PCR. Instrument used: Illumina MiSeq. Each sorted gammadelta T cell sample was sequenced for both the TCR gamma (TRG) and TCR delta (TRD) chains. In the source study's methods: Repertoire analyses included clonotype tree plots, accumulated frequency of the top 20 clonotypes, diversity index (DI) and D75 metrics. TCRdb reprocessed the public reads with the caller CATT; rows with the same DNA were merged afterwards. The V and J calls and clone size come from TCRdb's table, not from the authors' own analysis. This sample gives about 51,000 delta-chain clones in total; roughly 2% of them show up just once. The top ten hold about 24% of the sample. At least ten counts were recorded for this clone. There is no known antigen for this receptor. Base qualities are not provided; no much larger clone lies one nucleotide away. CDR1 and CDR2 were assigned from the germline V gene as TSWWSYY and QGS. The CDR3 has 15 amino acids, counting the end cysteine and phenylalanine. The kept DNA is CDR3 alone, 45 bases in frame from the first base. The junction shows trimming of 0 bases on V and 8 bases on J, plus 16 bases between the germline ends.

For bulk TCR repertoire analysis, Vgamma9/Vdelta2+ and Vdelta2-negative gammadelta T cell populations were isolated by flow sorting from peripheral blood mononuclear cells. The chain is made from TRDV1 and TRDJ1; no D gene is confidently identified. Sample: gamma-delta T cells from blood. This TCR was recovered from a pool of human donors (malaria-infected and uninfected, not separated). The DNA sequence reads TGTGCTCTTGGGGAACTAGACATAGGACCGTTGAAACTCATCTTT. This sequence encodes CALGELDIGPLKLIF.